This passage covers 17 T cell receptor beta chains from one sample sequenced in a study of blood T cell repertoires in COVID-19. Measured with immunoSEQ multiplex PCR; TCRdb has only the in-frame clones, and not every one. The sample holds 300,000 to 400,000 clones, more than 75% seen once. Input material: peripheral blood. The receptors shown here come from a woman between 50 and 59 years old with COVID-19, enrolled during active disease.

In DNA, the CDR3 is TGTGCCAGCAGTTGTTTAATGGGAGGGCCAGGGCAAGAGACCCAGTACTTC. It specifies CASSCLMGGPGQETQYF. J is TRBJ2-5 and V is TRBV21-1; the D call in the table, TRBD2, was not verified against the DNA. TRBV21-1 is described as a pseudogene. The CDR3 runs to 17 residues.

The chain has TRBV11-2 and TRBJ2-2; TRBD1 aligns across 8 bases. The CDR3 is 14 amino acids. Germline V gene lookup returns CDR1 SGHAT and CDR2 FQNNGV. V trimming: 5 bases; J trimming: 6 bases; junction bases outside the gene matches: 5. CDR3 sequence (DNA): TGTGCCAGCAGCCAGACGACAGGGGCCGGGGAGCTGTTTTTT. Translated, it gives CASSQTTGAGELFF.

This chain joins TRBV12-5 and TRBJ2-6, with D perhaps TRBD2 (5 bases). Germline V gene lookup returns CDR1 LGHNT and CDR2 FRNRAP. The length of the CDR3 is 18 residues. V gave up 0 bases and J gave up 0 bases, with 12 bases separating them. This CDR3 is CASGLVLWRLSGANVLTF. The CDR3 region has the DNA TGTGCTAGTGGTTTGGTACTCTGGAGGCTCTCTGGGGCCAACGTCCTGACTTTC. The variable domain in full, with the rest retrieved from reference TRBV12-5 and TRBJ2-6, is DARVTQTPRHKVTEMGQEVTMRCQPILGHNTVFWYRQTMMQGLELLAYFRNRAPLDDSGMPKDRFSAEMPDATLATLKIQPSEPRDSAVYFCASGLVLWRLSGANVLTFGAGSRLTVL.

This clone was counted a few times. This chain joins TRBV6-1 and TRBJ1-6; D is unresolved. Trimming cost V 5 bases and J 7 bases, with 6 bases left between them. The CDR3 length is 12 residues. The germline V gene encodes CDR1 MNHNS and CDR2 SASEGT. The CDR3 loop reads CASSSNNSPLHF. The CDR3 DNA reads as TGTGCCAGCAGTTCTAACAATTCACCCCTCCACTTT.

This clone was picked up one time. The gene calls are TRBV18 and TRBJ1-5; 9 bases line up with TRBD1. The CDR3 contains 14 residues. Germline-derived CDR1 and CDR2 are KGHSH and LQKENI. The V segment lost 4 bases and the J segment 7 bases; nucleotides outside the gene matches: 5. CDR3 nucleotide sequence: TGTGCCAGCTCACTGGACAGGGGTGGGCAGCCCCAGCATTTT. Amino acids: CASSLDRGGQPQHF. Together with reference TRBV18 and TRBJ1-5, the CDR3 gives the full variable domain: NAGVMQNPRHLVRRRGQEARLRCSPMKGHSHVYWYRQLPEEGLKFMVYLQKENIIDESGMPKERFSAEFPKEGPSILRIQQVVRGDSAAYFCASSLDRGGQPQHFGDGTRLSIL.

The V and J genes are TRBV7-8 and TRBJ1-1; 9 bases agree with TRBD1. The germline V gene has CDR1 SGHVS and CDR2 FQNEAQ. The V and J ends lost 4 bases and 5 bases, in that order; junction bases with no gene match: 14. The CDR3 is 17 amino acids. CDR3 bases: TGTGCCAGCAGCTCCGAAAGACAGGGGGTTGGGAGGACTGAAGCTTTCTTT. Encoded protein: CASSSERQGVGRTEAFF.

The chain carries TRBV9 and TRBJ2-1, with 7 bases aligning to TRBD2. The CDR3 covers 13 residues. The V segment lost 4 bases and the J segment 13 bases; nucleotides outside the gene matches: 11. CDR1 and CDR2 (germline): SGDLS, YYNGEE. The CDR3 protein is CASSLSRASGQFF. As DNA, the CDR3 is TGTGCCAGCAGCCTATCAAGAGCTAGCGGACAGTTCTTC.

V gene TRBV4-1 combines with J gene TRBJ1-1; maybe TRBD1 (5 bases). The CDR3 has 17 amino acids. Germline CDR1 is MGHRA and CDR2 is YSYEKL. Deletions cut 4 bases from V and 0 bases from J, with 18 bases between. This CDR3 reads CASSLGAGPSMNTEAFF. The CDR3 DNA reads as TGCGCCAGCAGCCTCGGGGCGGGGCCTTCCATGAACACTGAAGCTTTCTTT.

This chain uses TRBV5-1 with TRBJ2-1; a possible D gene is TRBD2 (6 bases). Per germline, CDR1 SGHRS and CDR2 YFSETQ. The V end was cut by 3 bases, the J end by 15 bases, with 16 bases between. The CDR3 runs 12 residues. The CDR3, as DNA: TGCGCCAGCAGCTACTCTAGCGAGGTCTTGTTCTTC. It is translated as CASSYSSEVLFF.

This chain uses TRBV3-1 (or the pseudogene TRBV3-2) with TRBJ2-7; D might be TRBD2 (6 bases). From germline, CDR1 is LGHDT and CDR2 YNNKEL (reference sequence). There are 16 residues in the CDR3. V was shortened by 1 base and J by 5 bases, with 18 bases between the two germline ends. The CDR3 region has the DNA TGTGCCAGCAGCCAAGTATGGGTCGGGAGCTTGAACGAGCAGTACTTC. Translating it yields CASSQVWVGSLNEQYF.

The sample holds one count of this clone. The chain links TRBV4-1 to TRBJ2-7; tentative D call: TRBD1 (5 bases). The V gene lost 3 bases and the J gene lost 2 bases, with 17 bases spanning the gap. The CDR3 runs to 16 residues. The V gene's germline CDR1 is MGHRA and CDR2 YSYEKL. DNA for the CDR3: TGCGCCAGCAGCCAGACCGAGACAGTGCCTCCCTACGAGCAGTACTTC. Amino acids: CASSQTETVPPYEQYF.

This rearrangement joins TRBV6-5 to TRBJ2-1, with 7 bases lining up with TRBD2. CDR3 size: 13 residues. Germline trimming cut 8 bases from V and 4 bases from J; bases unmatched to any gene: 5. Per the germline V gene, CDR1 is MNHEY and CDR2 is SVGAGI. The CDR3 nucleotides are TGTGCCAGCTCTAGCGGCCCATACAATGAGCAGTTCTTC. Protein product: CASSSGPYNEQFF.

This chain joins TRBV5-1 and TRBJ1-2; D remains unclear. Germline CDR1 is SGHRS and CDR2 is YFSETQ. This CDR3 comprises 15 residues. The V gene lost 0 bases and the J gene lost 0 bases, with 9 bases spanning the gap. In nucleotides, the CDR3 is TGCGCCAGCAGCTTGGTACCAGGCTCTAACTATGGCTACACCTTC. Translating gives CASSLVPGSNYGYTF.

This clone was seen a single time. The gene calls are TRBV2 and TRBJ1-6; the D is unclear. CDR1 SNHLY and CDR2 FYNNEI come from the germline V gene. Between the trimmed V and J ends, which lost 10 bases and 7 bases, there was a span of 17 bases. The CDR3 sequence is 14 residues long. Here the CDR3 reads CATLPQAWNSPLHF. CDR3 DNA sequence: TGTGCCACCTTACCCCAGGCTTGGAATTCACCCCTCCACTTT.

This clone was counted a few times. The V gene is TRBV6-5, the J gene TRBJ2-7, with 10 nucleotides matching TRBD1. V was clipped by 2 bases and J by 6 bases; unmatched bases: 4. This CDR3 spans 14 amino acids. Germline values: CDR1 MNHEY, CDR2 SVGAGI. CDR3 DNA sequence: TGTGCCAGCAGTTACACCGGGGACAGGGGCGAGCAGTACTTC. Its translation is CASSYTGDRGEQYF.

This clone appeared a single time. This sequence joins TRBV11-3 and TRBJ2-1, with D possibly TRBD1 on 6 matching bases. CDR1 and CDR2 from the germline V gene are SGHNT and YENEEA. Trimming cost V 5 bases and J 4 bases, with 9 bases left between them. There are 13 residues in the CDR3. CDR3 protein: CASSRTGYNEQFF. DNA for the CDR3: TGTGCCAGCAGCCGCACAGGGTACAATGAGCAGTTCTTC.

This chain joins TRBV11-3 and TRBJ2-1; 8 bases fit TRBD2. This CDR3 is 14 amino acids long. V lost 3 bases to trimming and J lost 8 bases; unmatched junction nucleotides: 6. Germline values: CDR1 SGHNT, CDR2 YENEEA. CDR3 amino acids: CASSFSGTVDEQFF. In DNA form, the CDR3 reads TGTGCCAGCAGCTTTAGCGGGACCGTCGATGAGCAGTTCTTC.